This T cell receptor (beta chain) stems from a study of cytomegalovirus exposure and HLA in healthy donors. General study findings and limits: The majority of CMV-associated TCR beta chains were reported as apparently HLA-restricted in a later analysis. Several of the most significant clusters were apparently associated with common viral pathogens in a later analysis. Some TCR beta chains (over 150 of them) were listed as cytomegalovirus-associated.

Trimming removed 3 bases from V and 8 bases from J, with 13 bases in between. CDR1 is GTSNPN and CDR2 is SVGIG in the germline V gene (reference sequence). The CDR3 contains 12 residues. The PCR contained 60 Vbeta and 13 Jbeta primers. Here immunoSEQ multiplex PCR was the method, and the copy in TCRdb shows in-frame clones only, minus some. Of 160,000 or so clones listed, 80% to 90% are singletons. Comments on this clone: Its antigen remains unknown.

The gene calls are TRBV30 and TRBJ1-2; D not certain. The sequencing sample was made of PBMCs. This clonotype originated in a woman under 30 in good health and CMV-seronegative. The CDR3 protein is CAWSINRRGYTF. DNA for the CDR3: TGTGCCTGGAGCATAAACCGGCGGGGCTACACCTTC.